This note documents a single TCR beta chain sequence. This record comes from a study of blood T cell repertoires in COVID-19. Participant age was roughly 18 to 90 years, and participants resided in fewer than 30 US areas. The assay was immunoSEQ multiplex PCR, and TCRdb's table has in-frame clones only and misses some. The data contain over 200,000 clones, just under 85% of them seen just once; the ten biggest clones take up approximately 15%. In germline, CDR1 is MNHNS, CDR2 SASEGT. This CDR3 comprises 14 residues. V was pared by 3 bases and J by 6 bases, with 8 bases of the junction left unmatched. This receptor was taken from a man aged 35 to 55 who had recovered from COVID-19. Sequencing input: PBMCs or T cells enriched from blood (not recorded which). The J gene is TRBJ2-7, the V gene TRBV6-1; 7 nucleotides match TRBD1. This CDR3 is CASSDYRGFREQYF. The CDR3 DNA reads as TGTGCCAGCAGTGATTACAGGGGATTTCGCGAGCAGTACTTC.